This TCR beta chain was recorded in a study of cytomegalovirus exposure and HLA in healthy donors. The study's findings and limits: Per published reports, the classifier diagnosed cytomegalovirus status with high specificity and sensitivity.

The CDR3 extends over 18 amino acids. V lost 2 bases and J lost 5; bases outside the gene matches: 14. Germline lookup yields CDR1 MDHEN and CDR2 SYDVKM. PCR involved 60 Vbeta and 13 Jbeta primers. The repertoire was sequenced with immunoSEQ multiplex PCR; TCRdb's copy has only in-frame clones and lacks some. The sample lists tens of thousands of clones; around three fifths were seen once. This clone was seen only a few times. The antigen is undetermined. The chain uses TRBV28 and TRBJ2-5; 10 positions match TRBD1. The sequence came from a man in his fifties in good health and CMV-seropositive. Sequenced input: PBMCs. The CDR3 here is CASSLVPYDRGLGETQYF. DNA for the CDR3: TGTGCCAGCAGTTTAGTTCCCTACGACAGGGGGCTGGGGGAGACCCAGTACTTC.